This TCR beta chain was captured in a study of T cells after yellow fever vaccination. In making TCR cDNA, 5'RACE template switching added a universal primer site and UMIs to it. TCRdb processed the 5' RACE reads anew with MiXCR; each CDR3 protein has one entry. The sample records roughly 320,000 distinct CDR3 sequences, about 10% being singletons. On this clonotype: The target antigen is unknown.

General study points: Most primary-vaccination clones reappeared after the booster (about 97% CD4, 75% to 90% CD8).

The trim removed 4 bases at V and 10 bases at J, leaving 5 bases unmatched. The CDR3 consists of 14 residues. CDR1 SGHTA and CDR2 FQGTGA come from the germline V gene. This receptor was identified in a man between 18 and 29 years old who received the YFV17D yellow fever vaccine. Sequenced here: CD4+ T cells sorted from PBMCs, sampled 45 days after the yellow fever booster vaccination. The chain recombines TRBV7-3 with TRBJ1-6; 9 bases fit TRBD1. CDR3 amino acids: CASSSGQGQSPLHF. The CDR3 nucleotides read TGTGCCAGCAGCTCGGGACAGGGCCAGTCACCCCTCCACTTT.